This paragraph reports one T cell receptor (beta chain). The CDR3 is 15 residues long. Germline V gene sequence: CDR1 MNHEY, CDR2 SVGAGI. Trimming cost V 7 bases and J 0 bases, with 13 bases left between them. Participants, roughly 18 to 100 years old, spanned 25 or so US areas. This entry comes from a study of blood T cell repertoires in COVID-19. Study-level information: PBMCs, B-cell-depleted T cells, or T cells provided the cDNA or gDNA that made up the material.

In the authors' workflow: Amplified reference gene primers provided the basis for estimating nucleated cell counts. Data came from immunoSEQ multiplex PCR; TCRdb stores just in-frame clones and leaves some out. V, J and clone size are taken as reported in that table, and D and trimming were inferred from the DNA itself. The repertoire has 200,000 or so clones, 80% to 90% of them found once; the top ten carry under 3%. The chain carries TRBV6-5 and TRBJ2-1; D possibly corresponds to TRBD2 (6 bases). This receptor was identified in a middle-aged woman with acute COVID-19. The sample comprised PBMCs or T cells enriched from blood (not recorded which). DNA for the CDR3: TGTGCCAGCATCCGGGGAGGTAGCTCCTACAATGAGCAGTTCTTC. It yields the protein CASIRGGSSYNEQFF.